This is a list of T cell receptor beta chains from one sample in a study of cytomegalovirus exposure and HLA in healthy donors. TCRdb's copy holds only in-frame clones and misses some; the assay was immunoSEQ multiplex PCR. The data hold fewer than 200,000 clones, with around 82% observed a single time. Sequencing was done on a sample of PBMCs. All receptors come from a middle-aged man in good health and CMV-seropositive. Both conserved end residues are part of each CDR3. The order of the fields is V gene, J gene, clone size, D gene, CDR3 DNA, CDR3 protein. A D gene is named only where the DNA matches it firmly. Clone size is given for some rows only: seen once, a few or many times, or a class if the clone is expanded.

TRBV19	TRBJ2-7	-	TRBD1	TGTGCCAGTAGCCCCGGGACAGCTAAAACTCAGTACTTC	CASSPGTAKTQYF
TRBV9	TRBJ2-5	-	TRBD2	TGTGCCAGCAGCGTAGGTAGCGGGCTCCGAGAGACCCAGTACTTC	CASSVGSGLRETQYF
TRBV6-1	TRBJ2-3	-	TRBD2	TGTGCCAGCAGACCTGCGGGGGTTCGAGATACGCAGTATTTT	CASRPAGVRDTQYF
TRBV5-6	TRBJ1-1	-	-	TGTGCCAGCAGCTTTGGGGGGGGAGGGGTGAACACTGAAGCTTTCTTT	CASSFGGGGVNTEAFF
TRBV5-1	TRBJ1-1	-	TRBD1	TGCGCCAGCAGCGCGACAGGGAGCACTGAAGCTTTCTTT	CASSATGSTEAFF
TRBV5-1	TRBJ2-3	-	TRBD2	TGCGCCAGCAGCTTTCCACTAGCGGGGGGAACAGATACGCAGTATTTT	CASSFPLAGGTDTQYF
TRBV19	TRBJ2-2	-	TRBD2	TGTGCCAGTAGGGCAGTGGGACTAGCGGGAGTCAACGGGGAGCTGTTTTTT	CASRAVGLAGVNGELFF
TRBV5-6	TRBJ2-6	few	TRBD2	TGTGCTACAAATCATGGACTAGCGGGTGGGGCCAACGTCCTGACTTTC	CATNHGLAGGANVLTF
TRBV5-1	TRBJ1-1	-	TRBD1	TGCGCCAGCAGCTCAGGGACAGTGAGGGCTGAAGCTTTCTTT	CASSSGTVRAEAFF
TRBV28	TRBJ2-5	once	TRBD1	TGTGCCAGCAGTTTAGGACAGGGGGGGACCCAGTACTTC	CASSLGQGGTQYF
TRBV5-1	TRBJ2-1	-	TRBD2	TGCGCCAGCAGCCAGTTCGCTAGCGGGAGGGTGGGTCCCCATGAGCAGTTCTTC	CASSQFASGRVGPHEQFF
TRBV4-2	TRBJ1-1	-	TRBD1	TGTGCCAGCACCTCACCGGGGACAGGGGGCGCGATCTCTGAAGCTTTCTTT	CASTSPGTGGAISEAFF
TRBV6-5	TRBJ1-4	-	TRBD1	TGTGCCAGTGGACAGGGTCGGGGTAAACTGTTTTTT	CASGQGRGKLFF
TRBV5-1	TRBJ1-1	-	-	TGCGCCAGCAGCTTGGATCGGAACACTGAAGCTTTCTTT	CASSLDRNTEAFF
TRBV11-1	TRBJ2-4	-	-	TGTGCCAGCAGCTTCTCAGGGGAGCACATTCAGTACTTC	CASSFSGEHIQYF
TRBV2	TRBJ2-7	once	TRBD2	TGTGCCAGCACCGAAAGGACTAGCGGATATAGCTCCTACGAGCAGTACTTC	CASTERTSGYSSYEQYF
TRBV27	TRBJ2-7	once	-	TGTGCCAGCAGAACTCCCCCCTCCTACGAGCAGTACTTC	CASRTPPSYEQYF
TRBV5-8	TRBJ1-2	-	-	TGTGCCAGCTTCGACAGCCGGACCTTTGGCTACACCTTC	CASFDSRTFGYTF
TRBV28	TRBJ1-2	-	-	TGTGCCAGCAGTCCGACAGGCAACTATGGCTACACCTTC	CASSPTGNYGYTF
TRBV5-6	TRBJ1-4	once	TRBD1	TGTGCCAGCAGCTCCCCCTTGGGACAGGGTAATGAAAAACTGTTTTTT	CASSSPLGQGNEKLFF
TRBV4-2	TRBJ1-1	-	TRBD1	TGTGCCAGCAGCCCAAATTCCTTAATTGGGGGACAGGGGTCTGAAGCTTTCTTT	CASSPNSLIGGQGSEAFF
TRBV5-4	TRBJ1-3	-	TRBD1	TGTGCCAGCAGCTTAATTACTCGGGACAGACAGGCCTCTGGAAACACCATATATTTT	CASSLITRDRQASGNTIYF
TRBV2	TRBJ2-3	once	-	TGTGCCAGCAGTTTCCTAGATACGCAGTATTTT	CASSFLDTQYF
TRBV4-3	TRBJ1-5	-	-	TGCGCCAGCAGCCAAAACCTCGGGGGACAGCCCCAGCATTTT	CASSQNLGGQPQHF
TRBV5-4	TRBJ2-3	-	TRBD2	TGTGCCAGCAGCATAGCGGGAGGCACAGATACGCAGTATTTT	CASSIAGGTDTQYF
TRBV11-1	TRBJ2-5	-	TRBD2	TGTGCCAGCAGCGCGCCAGGGAGGGATCGTGAGCAGTACTTC	CASSAPGRDREQYF
TRBV5-4	TRBJ1-1	-	-	TGTGCCAGCAGCATCGGTATCATGAACACTGAAGCTTTCTTT	CASSIGIMNTEAFF
TRBV7-2	TRBJ2-7	-	TRBD1	TGTGCCAGCAGCTTAAAGCATAGCGGGACAGGGGGCTACGAGCAGTACTTC	CASSLKHSGTGGYEQYF
TRBV7-9	TRBJ2-7	-	TRBD1	TGTGCCAGCAGCTTAGCTATTGTACAGGGGGACGAGCAGTACTTC	CASSLAIVQGDEQYF
TRBV15	TRBJ1-1	-	-	TGTGCCACCAGCAGTATGGCGGTGAACACTGAAGCTTTCTTT	CATSSMAVNTEAFF
TRBV28	TRBJ1-3	once	-	TGTGCCAGCAGTTCCCCGAGAGGGTCTGGAAACACCATATATTTT	CASSSPRGSGNTIYF
TRBV6-1	TRBJ2-4	-	-	TGTGCCAGCAGCGAATGGGGGGGCAGTGGGAACATTCAGTACTTC	CASSEWGGSGNIQYF
TRBV12-5	TRBJ2-7	-	TRBD1	TGTGCTAGTGGTTTGGTACTTGGGACAGGGGCGCTCAGTAGAAACGAGCAGTACTTC	CASGLVLGTGALSRNEQYF